This T cell receptor beta chain was sequenced for a study of cytomegalovirus exposure and HLA in healthy donors (dated 2017 in TCRdb). Study-level background: An earlier analysis of 550 to 700 of the donors reported about 290 Gb of sequence data and more than 90 million unique TCR beta sequences from 150 million to 200 million T cells. Of the 300 to 500 genotyped donors, roughly 76% were placed in the genetic ancestry cluster associated with self-reported Caucasian donors. Among 398 genotyped donors of the cohort, an average of approximately 200,000 unique TCR beta nucleotide sequences was sequenced per donor, of which 15% to 20% were non-productive. Both class I and class II loci were covered by HLA typing, at four-digit resolution. A later genetic analysis took genome-wide SNP genotypes for about 60% of the roughly 670 donors and used that subset as a discovery cohort. To study patterns of TCR occurrence, a later analysis re-analyzed previously published TCR beta repertoires from 600 to 750 donors and added high-resolution HLA genotyping. Five DR-DQ haplotypes were treated as single units for association and clustering because of strong linkage in the cohort. Typing coverage differed by locus: A, B, C, DRB1 and DQB1 were typed in roughly 620-630 donors, DQA1 in 500 to 550, DPA1 in some 600, and DPB1 in 400 to 490. Rather than using new phenotypic data, the later analysis identified candidate immune exposures from TCR beta sequences and from how often those sequences occurred across donors. Every repertoire in the discovery cohort had been generated on one and the same sequencing platform. An early release covering about 600 HLA-typed donors comprised approximately 290 gigabases of sequencing data and tens of millions of unique TCR sequences. The study used immunosequencing to profile the T cell repertoires of hundreds of subjects and linked those repertoires to cytomegalovirus serostatus. To decide whether each TCR beta V gene segment behaved as functional or pseudogenic, an earlier analysis of 587 of the donors relied on high-throughput TCR beta sequencing. Donor age, sex, ethnicity and CMV serostatus were compiled alongside the repertoire data. Along with the approximately 650-subject first cohort, a separate validation cohort of over a hundred different subjects was used. The aim of the study was to test whether cataloging public T cell receptors could identify signatures of past pathogen exposure. To predict cytomegalovirus infection status, the study combined high-throughput TCR immunosequencing, statistical association of individual TCRs with disease status, and machine learning. What the study reported, not specific to this receptor: A later analysis associated about 17,000 TCR beta sequences with specific HLA alleles at a false discovery rate of 0.05. A few of the identified cytomegalovirus-associated TCR beta chains were confirmed in vitro to be specific for cytomegalovirus antigens. A later genetic analysis reported fewer N-insertions in productive TCRs among donors in an Asian-associated ancestry cluster than the approximately 670-donor mean. A group of highly shared sequence variants was considered likely to be a technical artifact of the sequencing pipeline. The cohort was sequenced for TCR beta chains only, and without alpha or paired-chain data the features that could be detected were limited. An earlier analysis of some 560 of the donors showed that most TCR beta V segments appeared in productive rearrangements either about 87% or about 30% of the time, which broadly matched IMGT annotations. A later analysis found that TCR association rates varied across HLA loci, with DRB1 alleles showing the most associated TCRs and HLA-C alleles the fewest. The earlier analysis of 587 of the donors excluded some 16 rarely observed V segments, including chromosome 9 orphons, because counts were too low. Roughly uniform sequencing depth across donors was assumed in presence/absence analyses, although this assumption may not hold. Most TCR sequences were seen in very few donors, while some public TCRs were found in many individuals. The study listed approximately 150 TCR beta chains as associated with cytomegalovirus. When HLA alleles, especially DR and DQ, strongly co-occurred, TCR associations were difficult to assign to individual alleles. For the cohort, immune exposure information was limited to CMV serostatus. In a later analysis, several top co-occurrence clusters were reported to appear linked to parvovirus B19, influenza, CMV and Epstein-Barr virus. Cytomegalovirus status was reported to be diagnosed by the classifier with high specificity and sensitivity in both the original and validation cohorts. Most CMV-associated TCR beta chains appeared to be HLA-restricted in a later analysis, and the HLA associations seemed to be driven largely by CMV exposure. A later analysis found that HLA-associated TCR beta chains were more clonally expanded and had lower generation probabilities than equally common non-associated chains. Some IMGT-functional V segments, including TRBV6-2 and TRBV6-3, could not be distinguished by the 87-base-pair reads and were therefore excluded. Linkage disequilibrium might explain the correlated functional status among segregating V segments, but an unknown experimental factor could not be ruled out. Because HLA typing was unavailable for some donors at each locus, only the typed subset was used in association tests. In a later genetic analysis, a missense DCLRE1C variant was associated with V-gene and J-gene trimming of TCR beta chains, and the association was replicated in an independent cohort. A further reported finding was that TCR beta sequences accurately predicted the HLA-A and HLA-B alleles for most subjects in the first cohort. The authors suggested that the approach could potentially be generalized to other disease states and immunological phenotypes.

The cohort was made up of several hundred healthy bone marrow donors. All cohort members were sampled while nominally healthy, although unrecorded immune exposures were likely present. The donor was CMV seropositive and belonged to the group of more than 250 seropositive cohort members. A peripheral blood sample was collected from each donor, and TCR beta sequencing was performed on peripheral blood mononuclear cells. The Qiagen DNeasy Blood Extraction Kit was used to extract genomic DNA from the blood cell samples. On this clone: No cognate antigen has been identified for it. Per-base quality was not reported, and no clone a single base away is much larger than it.

The library was produced with the immunoSEQ multiplex PCR assay. The multiplex PCR relied on a mix of 60 forward primers for TCR Vbeta segments and 13 reverse primers for TCR Jbeta segments. The CDR3 region of rearranged TCR beta genes was amplified from genomic DNA by a multiplex PCR assay. Amplified TCR beta libraries were sequenced as 87-base-pair reads on the Illumina HiSeq System. As for how the authors treated the data: Across the 666 repertoires, a later analysis counted some 81 million unique TCR beta chains, 9.5 million to 12 million of which were shared by at least two donors. Raw reads were error-corrected and collapsed into unique sequences with a nearest-neighbor algorithm that merged closely related sequences to remove PCR and sequencing errors. V, D and J gene segments were assigned by aligning CDR3 sequences to IMGT reference sequences. Each retained sequence needed at least a six-nucleotide match to both a V gene segment and a J gene segment. Rearrangements were called productive when the CDR3 lacked stop codons and stayed in frame with V and J; all others were non-productive. Following IMGT convention, CDR3 was defined as the stretch from the second conserved V-encoded cysteine to the conserved J-encoded phenylalanine. In an earlier analysis of approximately 500 of the donors, sequences lacking an unambiguous match to a single V gene segment were excluded. In an earlier analysis of approximately 590 of the donors, a V segment was called functional when productive rearrangements were above 56.7%, and segregating when the standard deviation between donors exceeded 5%. A statistical classification framework was developed to diagnose cytomegalovirus status using the catalog of TCR beta chain sequences. In a later analysis, TCR nucleotide sequences were compared against IMGT/GENE-DB human TR gene sequences so that V and J genes could be assigned. A later analysis assigned CDR3 sequences and most-parsimonious VDJ recombination scenarios with the TCRdist pipeline. In a later analysis, each TCR beta chain was defined by its CDR3 amino acid sequence together with its V-gene family, and reads lacking a unique V-gene family were excluded. To address suspected cross-contamination and a sequencing artifact, a later analysis removed a few hundred highly shared, low-generation-probability nucleotide sequences. For each public chain, a later analysis derived a clonal expansion index from normalized ranks of inferred template counts within each repertoire. In a later analysis, generation probabilities were computed with a VDJ recombination model fitted to out-of-frame rearrangements, and the resulting probabilities were checked against IGoR. A later analysis scored TCR-TCR, TCR-HLA and TCR-CMV co-occurrence with hypergeometric tests, applying a repertoire-size bias correction to TCR pairs. To estimate false discovery rates, a later analysis permuted the HLA or CMV assignments 20 times. In a later analysis, co-occurring TCRs were grouped with DBSCAN, and TCRdist sequence similarity was added when clustering was performed within HLA-allele-positive subsets. Repertoires with fewer than 30,000 or more than 120,000 public chains, plus five repertoires with anomalous nucleotide sharing, were excluded from co-occurrence clustering. The table was pulled from immuneACCESS by TCRdb, which kept in-frame rearrangements only. Such tables lose some clones; where checked, under half of the loss comes from unresolved V genes, and the rest has no known cause. Clone size and V and J calls were adopted from that table, with D and trimming inferred from the DNA. The sample table shows 90,000 to 100,000 clones, and more than 60% are seen once. The top ten constitute about a sixth of the sample.

V is trimmed back by 9 bases and J by 2 bases, and the junction contains 7 bases that no gene match accounts for. Including the terminal cysteine and phenylalanine, the CDR3 comprises 14 residues. Here the CDR3 DNA is all that survives: 42 bases in frame from base 1. CDR1 and CDR2 were assigned from the germline V gene as MDHEN and SYDVKM. This chain is built from TRBV28 and TRBJ1-1, with TRBD1 matching 9 junction bases. Sequencing input: PBMCs. The sequence came from a man between 60 and 70 years old in good health and CMV-seropositive. The CDR3 protein: CASTPGQGNTEAFF. The DNA sequence follows: TGTGCCAGTACGCCGGGACAGGGAAACACTGAAGCTTTCTTT.